This T cell receptor beta chain was found in a study of blood T cell repertoires in COVID-19. About the study: There were acute and convalescent COVID-19 samples, and they came from the United States, Italy and Spain. PBMCs, B-cell-depleted T cells, or T cells were the source of the cDNA or gDNA that made up the material.

Per germline, CDR1 LGHNA and CDR2 YNFKEQ. After removal of 3 bases from V and 2 bases from J, the junction contained 9 bases not matched to a gene. The length of the CDR3 is 19 residues. Authors' analysis steps: From reference gene primer amplification, estimates of nucleated cell counts were derived. Libraries were prepared by immunoSEQ multiplex PCR; TCRdb keeps only in-frame clonotypes and omits some of them. V, J and clone size were drawn from that table, and D and trimming were deduced from the DNA. The data contain some 150,000 clones, 80% of them singletons. The chain recombines TRBV4-2 with TRBJ2-2, with 13 bases matching TRBD2. Sequencing used peripheral blood. The origin of this receptor is a man between 60 and 75 years old with acute or convalescent COVID-19. CDR3 sequence: CASSQRTSGGPSNTGELFF. CDR3 nucleotides: TGTGCCAGCAGCCAGAGGACTAGCGGGGGACCCTCTAACACCGGGGAGCTGTTTTTT.